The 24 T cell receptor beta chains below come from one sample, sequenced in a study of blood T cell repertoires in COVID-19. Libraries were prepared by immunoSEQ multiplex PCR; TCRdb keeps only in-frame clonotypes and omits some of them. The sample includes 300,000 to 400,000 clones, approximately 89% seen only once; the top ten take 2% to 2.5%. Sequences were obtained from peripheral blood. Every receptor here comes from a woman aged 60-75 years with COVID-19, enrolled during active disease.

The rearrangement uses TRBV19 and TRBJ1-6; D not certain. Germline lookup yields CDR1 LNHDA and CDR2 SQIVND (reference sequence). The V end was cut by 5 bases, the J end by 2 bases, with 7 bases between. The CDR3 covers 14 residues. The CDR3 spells CASSDRAYNSPLHF. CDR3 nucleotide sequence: TGTGCCAGTAGTGACCGGGCCTATAATTCACCCCTCCACTTT.

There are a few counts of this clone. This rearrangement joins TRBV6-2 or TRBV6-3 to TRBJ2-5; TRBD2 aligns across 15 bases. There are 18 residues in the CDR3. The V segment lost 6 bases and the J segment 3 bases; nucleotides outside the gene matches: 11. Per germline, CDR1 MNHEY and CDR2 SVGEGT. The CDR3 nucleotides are TGTGCCAGCAGCCCCGGGACTAGCGGGGGGATTGGGGAAGAGACCCAGTACTTC. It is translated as CASSPGTSGGIGEETQYF.

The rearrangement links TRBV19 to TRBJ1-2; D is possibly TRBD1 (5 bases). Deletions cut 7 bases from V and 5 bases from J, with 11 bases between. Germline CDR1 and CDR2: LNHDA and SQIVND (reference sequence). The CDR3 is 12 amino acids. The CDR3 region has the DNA TGTGCCAGTACGACAGAACCTTATGGCTACACCTTC. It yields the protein CASTTEPYGYTF.

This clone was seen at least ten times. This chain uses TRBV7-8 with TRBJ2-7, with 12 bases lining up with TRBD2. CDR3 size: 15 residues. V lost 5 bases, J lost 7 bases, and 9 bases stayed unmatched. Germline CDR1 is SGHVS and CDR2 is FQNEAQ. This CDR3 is CASSAATSGGWEQYF. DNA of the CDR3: TGTGCCAGCAGCGCCGCGACTAGCGGGGGTTGGGAGCAGTACTTC.

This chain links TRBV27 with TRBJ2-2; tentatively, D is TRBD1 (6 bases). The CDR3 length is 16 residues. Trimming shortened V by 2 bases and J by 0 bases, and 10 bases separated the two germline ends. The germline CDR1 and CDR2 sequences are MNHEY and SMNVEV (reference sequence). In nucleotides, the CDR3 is TGTGCCAGCAGTTTAGGGGCAGGGGCGAACACCGGGGAGCTGTTTTTT. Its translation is CASSLGAGANTGELFF.

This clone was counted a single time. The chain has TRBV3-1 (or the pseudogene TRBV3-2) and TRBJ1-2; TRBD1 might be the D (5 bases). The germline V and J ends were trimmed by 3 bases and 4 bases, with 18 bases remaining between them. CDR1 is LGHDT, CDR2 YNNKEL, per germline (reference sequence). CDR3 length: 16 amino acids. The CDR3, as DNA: TGTGCCAGCAGCCATCGGGGGGAGACCCTAAGCTATGGCTACACCTTC. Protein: CASSHRGETLSYGYTF.

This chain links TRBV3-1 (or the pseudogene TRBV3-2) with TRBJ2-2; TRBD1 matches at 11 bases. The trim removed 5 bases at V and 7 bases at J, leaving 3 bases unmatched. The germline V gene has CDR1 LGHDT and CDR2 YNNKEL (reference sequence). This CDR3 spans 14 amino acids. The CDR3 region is CASSGQGAIGELFF. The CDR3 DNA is TGTGCCAGCAGCGGACAGGGGGCGATCGGGGAGCTGTTTTTT.

The CDR3 DNA follows: TGTGCCAGCAGCACCGGACTTACAACGGGGACCCAGTACTTC. The encoded protein is CASSTGLTTGTQYF. This sequence joins TRBV7-2 and TRBJ2-5; weak D call: TRBD2 (5 bases). CDR3 size: 14 residues. The germline V gene encodes CDR1 SGHTA and CDR2 FQGNSA. V was shortened by 5 bases and J by 7 bases, with 17 bases between the two germline ends.

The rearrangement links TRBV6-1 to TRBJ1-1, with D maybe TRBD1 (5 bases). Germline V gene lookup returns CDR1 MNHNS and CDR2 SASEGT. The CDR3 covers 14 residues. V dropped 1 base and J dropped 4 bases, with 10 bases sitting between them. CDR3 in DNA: TGTGCCAGCAGTGAAGGGCGGGGCACCACTGAAGCTTTCTTT. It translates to CASSEGRGTTEAFF.

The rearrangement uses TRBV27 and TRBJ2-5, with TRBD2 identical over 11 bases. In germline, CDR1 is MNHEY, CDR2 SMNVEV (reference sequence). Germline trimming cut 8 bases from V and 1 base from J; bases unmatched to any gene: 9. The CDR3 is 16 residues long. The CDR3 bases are TGTGCCAGCGGCAAACTAGCGGGGGCCGGCCAAGAGACCCAGTACTTC. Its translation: CASGKLAGAGQETQYF.

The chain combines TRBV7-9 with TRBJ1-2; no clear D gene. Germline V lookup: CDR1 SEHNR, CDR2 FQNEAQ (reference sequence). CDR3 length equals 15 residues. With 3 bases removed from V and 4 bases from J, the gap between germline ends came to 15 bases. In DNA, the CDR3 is TGTGCCAGCAGCTTCCCCCGCGGAGGCTCCTATGGCTACACCTTC. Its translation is CASSFPRGGSYGYTF.

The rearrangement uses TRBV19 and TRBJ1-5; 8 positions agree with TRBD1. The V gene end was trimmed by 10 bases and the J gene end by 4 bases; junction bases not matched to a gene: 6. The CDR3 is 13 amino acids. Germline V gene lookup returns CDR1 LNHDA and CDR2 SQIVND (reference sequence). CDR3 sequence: CATNRDRNQPQHF. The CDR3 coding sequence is TGTGCCACCAACCGGGACAGGAATCAGCCCCAGCATTTT.

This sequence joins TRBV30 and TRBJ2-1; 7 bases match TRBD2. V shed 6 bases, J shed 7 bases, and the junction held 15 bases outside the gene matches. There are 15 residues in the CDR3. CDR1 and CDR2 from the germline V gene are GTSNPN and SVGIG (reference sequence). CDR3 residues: CACPPKGLQGNEQFF. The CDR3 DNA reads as TGTGCCTGCCCCCCGAAGGGACTACAAGGGAATGAGCAGTTCTTC.

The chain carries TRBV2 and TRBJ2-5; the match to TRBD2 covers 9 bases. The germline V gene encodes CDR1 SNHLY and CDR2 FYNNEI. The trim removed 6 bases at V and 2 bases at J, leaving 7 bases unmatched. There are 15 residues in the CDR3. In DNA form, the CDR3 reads TGTGCCAGCAGCTTAGCGGGGGTGGCGCAAGAGACCCAGTACTTC. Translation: CASSLAGVAQETQYF.

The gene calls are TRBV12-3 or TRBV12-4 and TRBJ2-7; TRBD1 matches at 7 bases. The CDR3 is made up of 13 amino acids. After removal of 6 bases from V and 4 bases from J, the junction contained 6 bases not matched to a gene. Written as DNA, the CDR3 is TGTGCCAGCAGCCAACAGGGGTATTACGAGCAGTACTTC. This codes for CASSQQGYYEQYF.

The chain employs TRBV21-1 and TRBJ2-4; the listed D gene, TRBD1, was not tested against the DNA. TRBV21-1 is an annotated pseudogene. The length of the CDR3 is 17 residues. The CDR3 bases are TGTGCCAGCAGCAAAGACTACAGGGGGCGGTCCAAAAACATTCAGTACTTC. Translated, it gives CASSKDYRGRSKNIQYF.

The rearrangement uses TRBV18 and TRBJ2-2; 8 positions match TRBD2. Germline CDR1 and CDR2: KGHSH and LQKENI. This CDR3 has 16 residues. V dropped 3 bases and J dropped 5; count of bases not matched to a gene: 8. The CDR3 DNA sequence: TGTGCCAGCTCACCCGCGGGACTAGTGAGGACCGGGGAGCTGTTTTTT. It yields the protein CASSPAGLVRTGELFF. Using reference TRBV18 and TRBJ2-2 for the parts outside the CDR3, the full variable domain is NAGVMQNPRHLVRRRGQEARLRCSPMKGHSHVYWYRQLPEEGLKFMVYLQKENIIDESGMPKERFSAEFPKEGPSILRIQQVVRGDSAAYFCASSPAGLVRTGELFFGEGSRLTVL.

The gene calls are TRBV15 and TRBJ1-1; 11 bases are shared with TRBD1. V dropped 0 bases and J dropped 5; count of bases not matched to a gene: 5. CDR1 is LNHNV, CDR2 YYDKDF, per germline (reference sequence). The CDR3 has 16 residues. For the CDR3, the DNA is TGTGCCACCAGCAGAGACAGAGGACAGGGGGCGACTGAAGCTTTCTTT. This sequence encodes CATSRDRGQGATEAFF.

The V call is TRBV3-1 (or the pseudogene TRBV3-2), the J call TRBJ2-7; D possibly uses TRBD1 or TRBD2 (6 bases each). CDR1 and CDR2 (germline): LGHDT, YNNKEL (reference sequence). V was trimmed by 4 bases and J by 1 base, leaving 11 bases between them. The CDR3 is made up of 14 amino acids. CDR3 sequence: CASSLEGGSYEQYF. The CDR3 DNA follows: TGTGCCAGCAGCCTAGAGGGGGGTTCCTACGAGCAGTACTTC.

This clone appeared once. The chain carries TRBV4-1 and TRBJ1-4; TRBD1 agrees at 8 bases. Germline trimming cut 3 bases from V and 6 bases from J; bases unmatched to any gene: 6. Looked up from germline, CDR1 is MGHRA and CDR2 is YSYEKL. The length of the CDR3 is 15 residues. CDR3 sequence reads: CASSHVQGGDEKLFF. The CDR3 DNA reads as TGCGCCAGCAGCCACGTACAGGGGGGGGATGAAAAACTGTTTTTT.

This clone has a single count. The CDR3 region is CASSQGHRGGGTDTQYF. CDR3 DNA: TGTGCCAGCAGCCAAGGTCACCGCGGGGGCGGCACAGATACGCAGTATTTT. The rearrangement joins TRBV3-1 (or the pseudogene TRBV3-2) to TRBJ2-3, with D perhaps matching TRBD2 (7 bases). V lost 1 base to trimming and J lost 1 base, with 15 bases between them. CDR1 and CDR2 from the germline V gene are LGHDT and YNNKEL (reference sequence). This CDR3 has 17 amino acids.

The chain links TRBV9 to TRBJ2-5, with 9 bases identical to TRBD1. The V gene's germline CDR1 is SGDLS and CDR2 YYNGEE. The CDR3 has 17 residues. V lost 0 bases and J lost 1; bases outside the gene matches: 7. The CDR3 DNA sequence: TGTGCCAGCAGCGTAGCCCCTCTGACAGGGGGCCAAGAGACCCAGTACTTC. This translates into CASSVAPLTGGQETQYF.

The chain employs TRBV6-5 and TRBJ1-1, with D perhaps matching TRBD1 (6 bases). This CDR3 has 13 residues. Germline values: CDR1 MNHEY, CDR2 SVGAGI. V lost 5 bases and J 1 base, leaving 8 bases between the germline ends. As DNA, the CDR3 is TGTGCCAGCAGTAAACAGGGGAACACTGAAGCTTTCTTT. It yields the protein CASSKQGNTEAFF.

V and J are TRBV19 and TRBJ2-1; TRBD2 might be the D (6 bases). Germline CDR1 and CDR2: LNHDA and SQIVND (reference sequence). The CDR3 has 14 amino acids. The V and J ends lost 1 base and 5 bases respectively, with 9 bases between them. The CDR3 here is CASSIGLANNEQFF. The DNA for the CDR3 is TGTGCCAGTAGTATAGGTCTAGCGAACAATGAGCAGTTCTTC.